A selection of T cell receptor beta chains follows, all from one sample in a study of neurological immune-mediated disorders. From the 5' RACE reads, TCRdb called clonotypes with MiXCR, one entry per CDR3 protein. This table holds some 46,000 distinct CDR3 sequences, around a tenth found once. The sample was PBMCs. The receptors come from an older man with HTLV-1-associated myelopathy (HAM/TSP). Each CDR3 is given with its conserved first and last residue. Fields, in order: J gene, D gene, V gene, clone size, CDR3 DNA, CDR3 protein. The D gene is left open where the match is weak. A clone size is listed for some rows: how often the clone was seen (once, few, many), or a class if it is expanded.

TRBJ2-7,.,TRBV20-1,many,TGCAGTGTTGAAGCGGACAGCTCCTACGAGCAGTACTTC,CSVEADSSYEQYF
TRBJ2-5,TRBD2,TRBV7-2,many,TGTGCCAGCAGCCAACTAGCGGGAGGAGAGACCCAGTACTTC,CASSQLAGGETQYF
TRBJ1-2,.,TRBV7-2,many,TGTGCCAGCAGCCCTGGAGGAGGCTATGGCTACACCTTC,CASSPGGGYGYTF
TRBJ2-1,.,TRBV20-1,.,TGCAGTGCTAGAGAGGGGGGGCTCAAGGGAAATGAGCAGTTCTTC,CSAREGGLKGNEQFF
TRBJ2-5,.,TRBV5-6,.,TGTGCCAGCAGCTTGGGCACCGGAGAGACCCAGTACTTC,CASSLGTGETQYF
TRBJ1-1,.,TRBV12-3/TRBV12-4,.,TGTGCCAGCAGTTTCTTTTCGGGCAGGGGCGTCACTGAAGCTTTCTTT,CASSFFSGRGVTEAFF
TRBJ1-6,.,TRBV7-2,.,TGTGCCAGCAGCCTCAGAAGGGCGTCCTATAATTCACCCCTCCACTTT,CASSLRRASYNSPLHF
TRBJ2-2,TRBD2,TRBV9,.,TGTGCCAGCAGCGTGGGCGGGGGTTCAACCGGGGAGCTGTTTTTT,CASSVGGGSTGELFF
TRBJ2-1,TRBD1,TRBV20-1,many,TGCAGTGCTAGTCTCTGGACAGGCTCCTACAATGAGCAGTTCTTC,CSASLWTGSYNEQFF
TRBJ2-3,.,TRBV5-1,many,TGCGCCAGCAGCTGGGGAGGTACGCAGTATTTT,CASSWGGTQYF
TRBJ2-5,.,TRBV6-5,medium-sized,TGTGCCAGCAGCCCAACACCGGGACGGATCCAAGAGACCCAGTACTTC,CASSPTPGRIQETQYF
TRBJ2-5,TRBD2,TRBV29-1,many,TGCAGCGTTCTCGGCGGGAGCATGGAGACCCAGTACTTC,CSVLGGSMETQYF
TRBJ2-1,.,TRBV7-6,many,TGTGCCAGCAGCACTACCCAACAGGGGATTTGGCGGGAGAGCTCAAATGAGCAGTTCTTC,CASSTTQQGIWRESSNEQFF
TRBJ2-2,TRBD2,TRBV20-1,few,TGCAGTGCTATCAATAGCGGGACGAACACCGGGGAGCTGTTTTTT,CSAINSGTNTGELFF
TRBJ2-7,.,TRBV5-1,many,TGCGCCAGCAGCAAAGACCCGGGACGGGAGCCCTACGAGCAGTACTTC,CASSKDPGREPYEQYF
TRBJ2-1,.,TRBV4-3,many,TGCGCCAGCAGCCCATCTTTCCAGAGGAATGAGCAGTTCTTC,CASSPSFQRNEQFF
TRBJ2-7,TRBD1,TRBV7-9,many,TGTGCCATTCGACGGGACAGGGGAGTCGAGCAGTACTTC,CAIRRDRGVEQYF
TRBJ2-5,.,TRBV7-9,many,TGTGCCAGCAGATCGGGGTACCAAGAGACCCAGTACTTC,CASRSGYQETQYF
TRBJ1-1,TRBD1,TRBV10-3,many,TGTGCCATCAAGACAGGGGTGAACACTGAAGCTTTCTTT,CAIKTGVNTEAFF
TRBJ2-1,.,TRBV28,many,TGTGCCAGCAAGGTGCGGGACTCCACCTACAATGAGCAGTTCTTC,CASKVRDSTYNEQFF
TRBJ2-2,TRBD2,TRBV12-3/TRBV12-4,.,TGTGCCAGCAGCGGAGGACTAGCTAGAGGCACCACGGAGCTGTTTTTT,CASSGGLARGTTELFF
TRBJ2-1,TRBD2,TRBV20-1,many,TGCAGTGCTAGAGTTAGCGGGAGGGCCGTGGGCAATGAGCAGTTCTTC,CSARVSGRAVGNEQFF
TRBJ2-3,TRBD2,TRBV9,many,TGTGCCAGCAGCGTTAGCGGGGGACCCAACTACACAGATACGCAGTATTTT,CASSVSGGPNYTDTQYF
TRBJ2-1,TRBD2,TRBV5-1,many,TGCGCCAGCAGCCAGCTCGCCAGCGGGACCCACAATGAGCAGTTCTTC,CASSQLASGTHNEQFF
TRBJ2-1,TRBD2,TRBV5-5,many,TGTGCCAGCAGAGGGCTAGCGGGGCCAAGCTCCTACAATGAGCAGTTCTTC,CASRGLAGPSSYNEQFF
TRBJ2-3,TRBD2,TRBV5-1,many,TGCGCCAGCAGCTCTAGCGGGATAGGTACAGATACGCAGTATTTT,CASSSSGIGTDTQYF
TRBJ2-1,TRBD2,TRBV6-2/TRBV6-3,many,TGTGCCAGCAGTTCTACTGGCGGGAGGGCTAATGAGCAGTTCTTC,CASSSTGGRANEQFF
TRBJ2-1,TRBD1,TRBV20-1,many,TGCAGTGCTAGAGCCTGGACAGGCTCCTACAATGAGCAGTTCTTC,CSARAWTGSYNEQFF
TRBJ2-2,TRBD2,TRBV18,many,TGTGCCAGCTCGTCAAGGGGCCAACCGGGACTAGCTAACACCGGGGAGCTGTTTTTT,CASSSRGQPGLANTGELFF
TRBJ2-5,.,TRBV14,many,TGTGCCAGCAGCCAAGGAACAGACGGGGAGACCCAGTACTTC,CASSQGTDGETQYF
TRBJ1-5,.,TRBV20-1,many,TGCAGTGCTATGCAACGGAGCAATCAGCCCCAGCATTTT,CSAMQRSNQPQHF
TRBJ1-2,.,TRBV5-6,many,TGTGCCAGCAGCTTGACAGGAAAATATGGCTACACCTTC,CASSLTGKYGYTF
TRBJ2-3,.,TRBV27,many,TGTGCCAGCAGCGACGGGCGGAGAAGAGATACGCAGTATTTT,CASSDGRRRDTQYF
TRBJ2-7,TRBD1,TRBV13,many,TGTGCCAGCAGCTCAACGTCTTCCGGGACAGGAGTCTACGAGCAGTACTTC,CASSSTSSGTGVYEQYF
TRBJ2-5,TRBD1,TRBV28,.,TGTGCCAGCAGTCCGGGACAGGGGTTGCAAGAGACCCAGTACTTC,CASSPGQGLQETQYF
TRBJ1-5,.,TRBV10-3,many,TGTGCCATCAGGGGGGATAGGGGCAATCAGCCCCAGCATTTT,CAIRGDRGNQPQHF
TRBJ2-5,.,TRBV18,many,TGTGCCAGCTCACCACCGAACAGGGTACAAGAGACCCAGTACTTC,CASSPPNRVQETQYF
TRBJ2-4,TRBD2,TRBV4-1,.,TGCGCCAGCAGCCAAGATCACGGGGGGGCTGACATTCAGTACTTC,CASSQDHGGADIQYF
TRBJ2-2,.,TRBV6-2/TRBV6-3,many,TGTGCCAGCAACCCCTCAGCCACCGGGGAGCTGTTTTTT,CASNPSATGELFF
TRBJ1-5,.,TRBV28,.,TGTGCCAGCAGTGGAAATTCCGGGACGGTAAATCAGCCCCAGCATTTT,CASSGNSGTVNQPQHF
TRBJ2-3,.,TRBV20-1,many,TGCAGTGCTGTCCCCTTTCTTGGGACGCAGTATTTT,CSAVPFLGTQYF
TRBJ2-5,TRBD2,TRBV20-1,many,TGCAGTCTAGTAGCGGGAGGTCTTCAAGAGACCCAGTACTTC,CSLVAGGLQETQYF
TRBJ2-7,.,TRBV12-3/TRBV12-4,many,TGTGCCAGCAGTTTTGGACGCTCCTACGAGCAGTACTTC,CASSFGRSYEQYF
TRBJ1-5,.,TRBV28,many,TGTGCCAGCAGTTTTCGGCAGGGTCGCGGTCAGCCCCAGCATTTT,CASSFRQGRGQPQHF
TRBJ2-2,.,TRBV6-2/TRBV6-3,many,TGTGCCAGCAGGCTAGGAGGGACGGAGGGCACCGGGGAGCTGTTTTTT,CASRLGGTEGTGELFF
TRBJ1-4,TRBD1,TRBV6-5,.,TGTGCCAGAGACAGGGAAAGGAGATTCGGGTCTAATGAAAAACTGTTTTTT,CARDRERRFGSNEKLFF
TRBJ1-3,TRBD1,TRBV7-9,many,TGTGCCAGCAGGGGGACAGCCTCTGGAAACACCATATATTTT,CASRGTASGNTIYF
TRBJ2-7,.,TRBV10-3,many,TGTGCCATCATGAGGGGCAACAGGGTAGCGGATGAGCAGTACTTC,CAIMRGNRVADEQYF
TRBJ2-1,.,TRBV9,many,TGTGCCAGCAGCGTAGGCGGGGGCCATGGCAATGAGCAGTTCTTC,CASSVGGGHGNEQFF